This passage covers 15 T cell receptor beta chains from one sample sequenced in a study of HIV-infected children after antiretroviral therapy interruption. The TCR library was built from RNA with a 3' RACE protocol and unique molecular identifiers. TCRdb independently ran MiXCR on the 3' RACE reads; one entry per CDR3 protein. Of about 15,000 distinct CDR3 sequences detected, approximately 3.6% appear once; the ten largest clones hold roughly 34%. Treatment indicated: PENTA 11 planned treatment interruption arm or continuous ART arm. Sample: CD45RO+ CD8+ T cells from PBMCs, pooled from several time points, taken from a donor given antiretroviral therapy, either interrupted or continuous. The sample's subset: memory CD8+ CD45RO+ CD45RA- T cells. Receptor source: a pool of human donors with HIV.

In this sample, this clonotype is medium-sized (0.01 to 0.1%). The chain is built from TRBV29-1 and TRBJ2-1; TRBD1 matches at 9 bases. V trimming: 6 bases; J trimming: 5 bases; junction bases outside the gene matches: 2. CDR1 is SQVTM, CDR2 ANQGSEA, per germline. The CDR3 extends over 12 amino acids. CDR3 residues: CSVGTGHNEQFF. CDR3 DNA sequence: TGCAGCGTAGGGACAGGGCACAATGAGCAGTTCTTC.

This clonotype came up many times. V gene TRBV20-1 combines with J gene TRBJ2-7; the match to TRBD1 covers 11 bases. The length of the CDR3 is 13 residues. Germline V lookup: CDR1 DFQATT, CDR2 SNEGSKA (reference sequence). J lost 2 bases, V lost 5 bases, and 2 bases had no gene match. The CDR3 region has the DNA TGCAGTGCTCGGACAGGGGGCGCCTACGAGCAGTACTTC. This translates into CSARTGGAYEQYF.

Relative to its sample, this clonotype is medium-sized. This sequence joins TRBV6-4 and TRBJ2-2, with TRBD2 matching over 11 bases. Germline CDR1 MRHNA, CDR2 SNTAGT. Trimming took 3 bases from V and 6 from J; bases not matched to a gene: 0. This CDR3 spans 14 amino acids. CDR3 sequence reads: CASSELAGAGELFF. CDR3 DNA: TGTGCCAGCAGTGAACTAGCGGGGGCCGGGGAGCTGTTTTTT.

This clonotype was detected ten times or more. This chain joins TRBV23-1 and TRBJ2-3, with 7 nucleotides matching TRBD2. TRBV23-1 is an ORF for which the function is uncertain. Trimming cost V 7 bases and J 5 bases; bases outside gene matches: 15. This CDR3 spans 16 amino acids. In DNA form, the CDR3 reads TGCGCCAGCAAAGCGCACTCCCTCCGGGGGGAAGATACGCAGTATTTT. It specifies CASKAHSLRGEDTQYF.

Regarding this clonotype: This may be a read error, as it is one base from a much larger clone. The CDR3 bases are TGTGCCAGTCAGGACAGCTCCTACAATGAGCAGTTCTTC. Its protein product is CASQDSSYNEQFF. V and J are TRBV6-5 and TRBJ2-1; D is perhaps TRBD1 (6 bases). There are 13 residues in the CDR3. Germline V gives CDR1 MNHEY, CDR2 SVGAGI. The germline V and J ends were trimmed by 9 bases and 0 bases, with 9 bases remaining between them.

In this sample, this clonotype turned up many times. This chain joins TRBV25-1 and TRBJ2-2, with D maybe TRBD1 (6 bases). Germline CDR1 reads MGHDK; CDR2 reads SYGVNS. Trimming shortened V by 4 bases and J by 1 base, and 13 bases separated the two germline ends. This CDR3 region has 16 residues. This CDR3 is CASSVQRGRNTGELFF. As DNA, the CDR3 is TGTGCCAGCAGTGTACAAAGGGGGAGGAACACCGGGGAGCTGTTTTTT.

Within the sample, this clonotype is medium-sized. The chain has TRBV5-1 and TRBJ2-4, with D possibly being TRBD1 (5 bases). Trimming took 5 bases from V and 8 from J, leaving 11 bases between them. CDR1 and CDR2 (germline): SGHRS, YFSETQ. CDR3 length: 12 amino acids. The CDR3 DNA is TGCGCCAGCAGAGGGGATGGCGACATTCAGTACTTC. Encoded protein: CASRGDGDIQYF.

The count of this clonotype is one. Likely a read error: the CDR3 ends without its conserved phenylalanine or tryptophan. The chain carries TRBV28 and TRBJ2-3; D possibly corresponds to TRBD2 (5 bases). V lost 3 bases, J lost 5 bases, and 9 bases lay in between. The CDR3 consists of 13 residues. Germline lookup yields CDR1 MDHEN and CDR2 SYDVKM. CDR3 loop: CASSLDSRDTQYS. CDR3 coding DNA: TGTGCCAGCAGTTTGGACTCCCGAGATACGCAGTATTCT.

This clonotype was seen many times. The rearrangement uses TRBV23-1 and TRBJ1-1; 9 nucleotides match TRBD1. TRBV23-1 is an open reading frame, and its role is uncertain. V trimming: 6 bases; J trimming: 6 bases; junction bases outside the gene matches: 5. The CDR3 is made up of 13 amino acids. In nucleotides, the CDR3 is TGCGCCAGCAGGGGGACAGGGTGCCCTGAAGCTTTCTTT. It translates to CASRGTGCPEAFF.

By proportion, this clonotype is medium-sized (0.01 to 0.1%). The rearrangement uses TRBV3-1 and TRBJ2-1; no definite D call. V lost 3 bases and J 4 bases, leaving 7 bases between the germline ends. This CDR3 is 13 amino acids long. CDR1 is LGHDT and CDR2 is YNNKEL in the germline V gene (reference sequence). CDR3 amino acids: CASSHPNYNEQFF. Written as DNA, the CDR3 is TGTGCCAGCAGCCACCCAAATTACAATGAGCAGTTCTTC.

This clonotype has just a few counts. V usage is TRBV10-3 and J usage is TRBJ1-1; D call uncertain. The germline V gene has CDR1 ENHRY and CDR2 SYGVKD. Trimming stripped 10 bases from V and 0 bases from J, with 12 bases between. The CDR3 totals 13 residues. CDR3 in DNA: TGTGCCACCCCGGACGGCCTGAACACTGAAGCTTTCTTT. Encoded protein: CATPDGLNTEAFF.

This clonotype was seen many times. V gene TRBV19 combines with J gene TRBJ2-3; D perhaps matches TRBD1 (6 bases). The CDR3 sequence is 16 residues long. V was cut by 11 bases and J by 1 base, with 22 bases left in between. Germline-derived CDR1 and CDR2 are LNHDA and SQIVND (reference sequence). CDR3 loop: CADNITGRFCTDTQYF. CDR3 nucleotide sequence: TGTGCCGATAATATAACAGGGAGATTTTGCACAGATACGCAGTATTTT. The whole variable domain, filled in from reference TRBV19 and TRBJ2-3, reads DGGITQSPKYLFRKEGQNVTLSCEQNLNHDAMYWYRQDPGQGLRLIYYSQIVNDFQKGDIAEGYSVSREKKESFPLTVTSAQKNPTAFYLCADNITGRFCTDTQYFGPGTRLTVL.

Ten or more counts support this clonotype. This sequence joins TRBV7-3 and TRBJ2-1, with 12 bases that match TRBD2. J lost 5 bases, V lost 3 bases, and 11 bases had no gene match. This CDR3 is built from 18 residues. CDR1 SGHTA and CDR2 FQGTGA come from the germline V gene. CDR3 sequence: CASSLKNSLAGGNNEQFF. CDR3 DNA sequence: TGTGCCAGCAGCTTGAAGAACTCACTAGCGGGAGGCAACAATGAGCAGTTCTTC.

This clonotype came up many times. The chain couples TRBV20-1 to TRBJ2-1; 15 bases are shared with TRBD2. The J segment lost 7 bases and the V segment lost 6 bases, leaving 7 bases of the junction unmatched. Germline CDR1 is DFQATT and CDR2 is SNEGSKA (reference sequence). The CDR3 length is 15 residues. CDR3 sequence: CSAKGLAGGPNEQFF. Here the CDR3 DNA reads TGCAGTGCCAAGGGACTAGCGGGGGGCCCAAATGAGCAGTTCTTC.

This clonotype appeared a few times. The rearrangement uses TRBV6-4 and TRBJ2-1, with 11 nucleotides matching TRBD2. The junction had 15 bases not matched to a gene; V was cut back by 3 bases and J by 8 bases. This CDR3 contains 18 residues. Germline CDR1 and CDR2: MRHNA and SNTAGT. This CDR3 reads CASSERVASGGRVDEQFF. CDR3 coding DNA: TGTGCCAGCAGTGAACGAGTGGCTAGCGGGGGGAGGGTGGATGAGCAGTTCTTC.